This is a list of T cell receptor beta chains from one sample in a study of blood T cell repertoires in COVID-19. Measured with immunoSEQ multiplex PCR; TCRdb has only the in-frame clones, and not every one. The table has around 140,000 clones, about four fifths seen once. Sequenced sample: peripheral blood. Receptors were obtained from a woman aged 60-75 years with acute or convalescent COVID-19. Each CDR3 is given with its conserved first and last residue. D genes are given only for firm matches. A clone size is listed for some rows: how often the clone was seen (once, few, many), or a class if it is expanded.

TRBV4-1	NA	NA	14	TRBJ1-4	CASSVRDIAEKLFF	TGCGCCAGCAGCGTCCGGGACATAGCAGAAAAACTGTTTTTT
TRBV7-9	TRBD1	NA	14	TRBJ2-5	CASSSRQGKETQYF	TGTGCCAGCAGCTCCCGACAGGGTAAAGAGACCCAGTACTTC
TRBV2	TRBD2	NA	16	TRBJ2-1	CASSPGTSGNYNEQFF	TGTGCCAGCAGTCCCGGGACTAGCGGCAACTACAATGAGCAGTTCTTC
TRBV6-5	TRBD1	many	15	TRBJ2-5	CASSRTGMGKETQYF	TGTGCCAGCAGTCGGACAGGGATGGGGAAAGAGACCCAGTACTTC
TRBV7-8	NA	NA	13	TRBJ1-2	CASSSGRNYGYTF	TGTGCCAGCAGCTCAGGCAGGAACTATGGCTACACCTTC
TRBV28	NA	NA	14	TRBJ1-3	CASRQGYSGNTIYF	TGTGCCAGCCGGCAGGGATACTCTGGAAACACCATATATTTT
TRBV19	NA	NA	13	TRBJ2-3	CASSIDGGVTQYF	TGTGCCAGTAGTATAGATGGCGGGGTTACGCAGTATTTT
TRBV11-2	NA	NA	12	TRBJ2-3	CASSPIVYTQYF	TGTGCCAGCAGCCCCATAGTTTATACGCAGTATTTT
TRBV15	NA	NA	16	TRBJ2-3	CATSRDLVGGASTQYF	TGTGCCACCAGCAGAGATCTCGTTGGGGGGGCGAGTACGCAGTATTTT
TRBV6-5	TRBD1	NA	14	TRBJ1-1	CASSLVPGGTEAFF	TGTGCCAGCAGTCTCGTACCAGGGGGCACTGAAGCTTTCTTT
TRBV28	TRBD1	NA	13	TRBJ1-5	CASSRDRGQPQHF	TGTGCCAGCAGTCGGGACAGGGGTCAGCCCCAGCATTTT
TRBV2	NA	NA	14	TRBJ1-3	CASRGQLSGNTIYF	TGTGCCAGCAGAGGACAACTCTCCGGAAACACCATATATTTT
TRBV7-9	NA	NA	15	TRBJ2-7	CASSGPRLATNEQYF	TGTGCCAGCAGCGGCCCCCGGCTAGCGACTAACGAGCAGTACTTC
TRBV7-2	NA	NA	15	TRBJ1-1	CASSFSGGLDTEAFF	TGTGCCAGCAGCTTTTCCGGGGGGCTGGACACTGAAGCTTTCTTT
TRBV19	TRBD1	NA	17	TRBJ1-3	CASSEGARLISGNTIYF	TGTGCCAGTAGCGAGGGGGCTCGGTTGATCTCTGGAAACACCATATATTTT
TRBV5-1	NA	NA	18	TRBJ2-3	CASSLSSRGLGLVDTQYF	TGCGCCAGCAGCTTGTCATCGCGGGGGCTGGGATTGGTAGATACGCAGTATTTT
TRBV10-3	NA	NA	14	TRBJ2-5	CAISDPGMSETQYF	TGTGCCATCAGTGACCCGGGGATGAGCGAGACCCAGTACTTC
TRBV7-7	TRBD1	NA	13	TRBJ2-2	CASSFGTAGELFF	TGTGCCAGCAGCTTCGGGACAGCCGGGGAGCTGTTTTTT
TRBV27	TRBD1	NA	17	TRBJ2-3	CASNELRWDRATDTQYF	TGTGCCAGCAATGAACTAAGGTGGGACAGGGCCACAGATACGCAGTATTTT
TRBV24-1	NA	NA	15	TRBJ2-2	CATSVGGGGAGELFF	TGTGCCACCAGTGTCGGGGGAGGTGGTGCCGGGGAGCTGTTTTTT
TRBV2	NA	once	13	TRBJ1-5	CASAGTPVGPQHF	TGTGCCAGCGCCGGGACTCCGGTAGGGCCCCAGCATTTT
TRBV28	TRBD1	once	14	TRBJ1-2	CASRTGAVNYGYTF	TGTGCCAGCAGGACAGGGGCGGTCAACTATGGCTACACCTTC
TRBV4-3	NA	once	15	TRBJ1-3	CASSWFQDSGNTIYF	TGCGCCAGCAGCTGGTTCCAGGACTCTGGAAACACCATATATTTT
TRBV6-1	TRBD2	NA	17	TRBJ2-7	CASSETSGRPSSYEQYF	TGTGCCAGCAGTGAAACTAGCGGGAGGCCTAGCTCCTACGAGCAGTACTTC
TRBV11-3	TRBD1	NA	17	TRBJ2-7	CASSFGASYRGLYEQYF	TGTGCCAGCAGCTTTGGCGCGTCATACAGGGGGCTCTACGAGCAGTACTTC
TRBV4-2	NA	few	12	TRBJ2-7	CASSRQGGEQYF	TGTGCCAGCAGCCGGCAGGGTGGTGAGCAGTACTTC
TRBV28	TRBD1	NA	15	TRBJ1-1	CASDPTGSEYTEAFF	TGTGCCAGCGACCCGACAGGGTCTGAATACACTGAAGCTTTCTTT
TRBV4-3	NA	once	14	TRBJ1-1	CASSEVREDPEAFF	TGCGCCAGCAGCGAAGTACGGGAGGATCCTGAAGCTTTCTTT
TRBV7-9	TRBD1	NA	13	TRBJ1-2	CASSLGDRETYTF	TGTGCCAGCAGCTTAGGGGACAGAGAGACCTACACCTTC
TRBV11-2	NA	NA	15	TRBJ2-3	CASSPHAGRTDTQYF	TGTGCCAGCAGCCCCCACGCAGGGCGGACAGATACGCAGTATTTT
TRBV6-2/TRBV6-3	TRBD2	few	14	TRBJ2-1	CASSFRLALNEQFF	TGTGCCAGCAGTTTCCGACTAGCCCTCAATGAGCAGTTCTTC
TRBV28	TRBD2	NA	13	TRBJ2-1	CASSAGSVNEQFF	TGTGCCAGCTCAGCGGGATCTGTCAATGAGCAGTTCTTC
TRBV7-3	TRBD2	NA	16	TRBJ2-2	CASSPPGRANTGELFF	TGTGCCAGCAGCCCACCGGGGAGGGCGAACACCGGGGAGCTGTTTTTT
TRBV11-2	TRBD2	NA	16	TRBJ2-2	CASSLNLAEETGELFF	TGTGCCAGCAGCTTAAATCTAGCGGAGGAGACCGGGGAGCTGTTTTTT
TRBV5-1	TRBD2	NA	17	TRBJ2-3	CASSLEPGGPGADTQYF	TGCGCCAGCAGCTTGGAACCGGGAGGGCCGGGTGCAGATACGCAGTATTTT
TRBV20-1	NA	once	14	TRBJ1-4	CSASLGVRGGRLFF	TGCAGTGCTAGTTTAGGTGTTCGGGGAGGGCGACTGTTTTTT
TRBV11-3	TRBD2	NA	16	TRBJ2-7	CASSLDLGLAGVEQYF	TGTGCCAGCAGCTTAGATCTTGGACTAGCGGGAGTCGAGCAGTACTTC
TRBV4-1	NA	once	14	TRBJ1-5	CASSQGLALDPQHF	TGCGCCAGCAGCCAAGGTCTCGCCTTAGATCCCCAGCATTTT
TRBV27	TRBD1	NA	17	TRBJ1-2	CASSFWLGDRGHYGYTF	TGTGCCAGCAGTTTCTGGCTCGGGGACAGGGGGCACTATGGCTACACCTTC
TRBV7-9	NA	NA	12	TRBJ1-2	CASSQGNYGYTF	TGTGCCAGCAGTCAGGGTAACTATGGCTACACCTTC
TRBV6-6	NA	few	14	TRBJ2-7	CASSSSTGTYEQYF	TGTGCCAGCAGTTCAAGCACAGGGACCTACGAGCAGTACTTC
TRBV3-1/TRBV3-2	TRBD1	NA	15	TRBJ1-4	CASSHRDRGGRKLFF	TGTGCCAGCAGCCACCGGGACAGGGGGGGGAGAAAACTGTTTTTT
TRBV15	TRBD1	NA	18	TRBJ2-5	CATSGGLKWTGVGETQYF	TGTGCCACCAGCGGCGGATTGAAATGGACAGGGGTGGGAGAGACCCAGTACTTC
TRBV19	NA	NA	14	TRBJ1-5	CASSLPQGEQPQHF	TGTGCCAGTAGTCTCCCACAGGGTGAACAGCCCCAGCATTTT
TRBV9	TRBD2	NA	16	TRBJ2-1	CASSVVPAGENNEQFF	TGTGCCAGCAGCGTAGTACCAGCGGGAGAAAACAATGAGCAGTTCTTC
TRBV6-1	TRBD2	NA	20	TRBJ2-1	CASSEPTSGDIRNTYNEQFF	TGTGCCAGCAGTGAACCGACTAGCGGGGACATTAGAAACACCTACAATGAGCAGTTCTTC
TRBV5-1	TRBD2	NA	15	TRBJ2-1	CASSLGLAGAGEQFF	TGCGCCAGCAGCTTGGGACTAGCGGGAGCAGGGGAGCAGTTCTTC